The rows below give T cell receptor beta chains drawn from one sample of a study of long-term antiretroviral therapy in people with HIV. Clones were sequenced by immunoSEQ multiplex PCR, and TCRdb holds only the in-frame ones, with some missing. Of about 44,000 clones listed, 90% to 95% are singletons. The source material was unsorted PBMCs, sampled 3.7 years after starting antiretroviral therapy. The receptors shown here come from a woman in her forties or fifties with HIV. CDR3s include the opening cysteine and the closing phenylalanine or tryptophan. D genes are given only for firm matches. The size field is filled for only some rows; it gives once, few, many or a size class.

abundance,v_gene,d_gene,CDR3aa
.,TRBV5-3,TRBD1,CARSLRTGGFPEAFF
.,TRBV11-2,TRBD2,CASSPGLAGAYNEQFF
.,TRBV19,.,CASSRTADYEQFF
.,TRBV19,.,CASSPDSYGYTF
once,TRBV7-9,TRBD2,CASSLEGGGVYEQYF
.,TRBV18,.,CASSALGDEQYF
.,TRBV7-2,.,CASSPALETQYF
.,TRBV7-2,.,CASSLAPGGDTQYF
once,TRBV6-4,.,CASSDSPGFGADTQYF
.,TRBV19,.,CASSHSGNEQFF
.,TRBV11-2,.,CASSLGSPRGNQPQHF
once,TRBV11-2,.,CASSWWEGAADTQYF
once,TRBV5-1,.,CASSLGELVYGYTF
.,TRBV7-3,TRBD2,CASSPPGTSGGANTGELFF
.,TRBV10-3,.,CATRDTRTPNYGYTF
few,TRBV29-1,TRBD1,CSVDRGSDRGGYGYTF
.,TRBV30,.,CAWSVRSAGNTIYF
.,TRBV6-4,.,CASRTGRTNEKLFF
.,TRBV30,.,CASSGGGRETQYF
once,TRBV11-2,TRBD1,CASSLVGRGHGYEQYF
.,TRBV5-1,TRBD2,CASSPGLAGTYEQYF
.,TRBV27,.,CASSRFRGEQYF
.,TRBV6-6,TRBD2,CASSRAGGLDEQFF
.,TRBV9,TRBD1,CASSLGTGDGQPQHF
.,TRBV6-5,.,CASRSLAVGDQPQHF
.,TRBV11-2,.,CASSLNAASYNEQFF
.,TRBV6-5,TRBD1,CASSYSGQGYGYTF
.,TRBV19,.,CASSLRIPGANVLTF
.,TRBV19,TRBD2,CASSIGGGETQYF
.,TRBV6-1,.,CASSEAPGVNQPQHF
.,TRBV29-1,.,CSVYRVGSYEQYF
.,TRBV6-6,.,CASSYLGREYEQYF
.,TRBV9,TRBD1,CASSATGVANTGELFF
.,TRBV7-6,TRBD2,CASSLLLAGEETQYF
.,TRBV7-9,.,CASSRDSLGSYEQYF
.,TRBV11-2,.,CASSWTDPYEQYF
.,TRBV4-1,.,CASSQGGRDTQYF